Listed below are T cell receptor beta chains from one sample, sequenced in a study of cytomegalovirus exposure and HLA in healthy donors. TCRdb's copy holds only in-frame clones and misses some; the assay was immunoSEQ multiplex PCR. The profile shows about 140,000 clones, roughly 86% of them singletons. Sequences were obtained from PBMCs. These receptors all stem from a woman aged 25 to 45 in good health and CMV-seronegative. Each CDR3 is given with its conserved first and last residue. A D gene is named only where the DNA matches it firmly. Only part of the rows carry a size: once, few, many, or a class if the clone is expanded.

J gene	clone size	D gene	V gene	CDR3 DNA	CDR3 protein
TRBJ1-1	.	TRBD1	TRBV5-1	TGCGCCAGCAGCAGAACGGGACAGGACCGGAACACTGAAGCTTTCTTT	CASSRTGQDRNTEAFF
TRBJ2-7	few	TRBD1	TRBV6-1	TGTGCCAGCATCCCAGGGGGAAGATACGAGCAGTACTTC	CASIPGGRYEQYF
TRBJ2-1	few	TRBD2	TRBV29-1	TGCAGCGTTCAACCTGGACTAGCGGGGGAGCAGTTCTTC	CSVQPGLAGEQFF
TRBJ1-4	.	.	TRBV12-5	TGTGCTAGTGGTTTGGTACGGGGGAGGGCAACTAATGAAAAACTGTTTTTT	CASGLVRGRATNEKLFF
TRBJ1-4	.	TRBD1	TRBV7-9	TGTGCCAGCAGCTTATTGCTCTCGGCTGAGGGGGACAGGGAGGAACTGTTTTTT	CASSLLLSAEGDREELFF
TRBJ2-1	.	TRBD2	TRBV27	TGTGCCAGCGGGCCCGGACTAGCGGCATACAATGAGCAGTTCTTC	CASGPGLAAYNEQFF
TRBJ1-5	.	.	TRBV6-1	TGTGCCAGCAGTAGGAGACAGAGAGATCAGCCCCAGCATTTT	CASSRRQRDQPQHF
TRBJ2-1	once	.	TRBV5-6	TGTGCCAGCAGCCCCGGACAGACCCTATACAATGAGCAGTTCTTC	CASSPGQTLYNEQFF
TRBJ2-3	.	TRBD1	TRBV5-1	TGCGCCAGCAGCGCCGGCAGGGGGACAGATACGCAGTATTTT	CASSAGRGTDTQYF
TRBJ1-2	few	.	TRBV5-6	TGTGCCAGCAGCTTGGGCAGGGCTGACTATGGCTACACCTTC	CASSLGRADYGYTF
TRBJ2-1	.	.	TRBV27	TGTGCCAGCAGTTTAGGCGGGCCTCGCAATGAGCAGTTCTTC	CASSLGGPRNEQFF
TRBJ1-1	.	.	TRBV7-2	TGTGCCAGCAGCTTTGGCAGGGGAGCTTTCTTT	CASSFGRGAFF
TRBJ1-3	.	TRBD1	TRBV27	TGTGCCAGCAGTGCTGGACAGGTAGGGAACTTCTGGGGAAACACCATATATTTT	CASSAGQVGNFWGNTIYF
TRBJ1-2	.	TRBD1	TRBV5-1	TGCGCCAGCAGCTTGGAGGGGACAGGGAACTATGGCTACACCTTC	CASSLEGTGNYGYTF
TRBJ1-6	.	.	TRBV10-3	TGTGCCATCAGTGAGTCGATCCCGGGAGATTCACCCCTCCACTTT	CAISESIPGDSPLHF
TRBJ1-4	.	TRBD1	TRBV5-1	TGCGCCAGCAGCCCAACAGGGGGCCCTAATGAAAAACTGTTTTTT	CASSPTGGPNEKLFF
TRBJ2-2	.	TRBD1	TRBV7-9	TGTGCCAGCAACACGACAGGGTCGAACACCGGGGAGCTGTTTTTT	CASNTTGSNTGELFF
TRBJ2-5	.	TRBD1	TRBV2	TGTGCCAGCAGCAAAGACAGGGGGGAAGAGACCCAGTACTTC	CASSKDRGEETQYF
TRBJ1-6	few	TRBD1	TRBV19	TGTGCCAGCTCCGCGACGGGACAGTCAAATTCACCCCTCCACTTT	CASSATGQSNSPLHF
TRBJ1-1	.	TRBD1	TRBV7-8	TGTGCCAGCAGCTACAGGACAGGGGTCACTGAAGCTTTCTTT	CASSYRTGVTEAFF
TRBJ1-5	.	.	TRBV15	TGTGCCACCAGCAGAGATCGATGGGGCCGACAGCCCCAGCATTTT	CATSRDRWGRQPQHF
TRBJ2-7	.	TRBD2	TRBV5-1	TGCGCCAGCAGCCCCGGTATTGGCGGGGGGGTCTACGAGCAGTACTTC	CASSPGIGGGVYEQYF
TRBJ2-3	medium-sized	TRBD2	TRBV6-4	TGTGCCAGCAGCCTTAGCGGGGGGGCCCCAGATACGCAGTATTTT	CASSLSGGAPDTQYF
TRBJ1-5	.	.	TRBV28	TGTGCCAGCAGTTCCGGGGGTGGATGGAGCAATCAGCCCCAGCATTTT	CASSSGGGWSNQPQHF
TRBJ1-4	.	.	TRBV7-7	TGTGCTAGCAGCTTAGATCAGGGGTCAACTAATGAAAAACTGTTTTTT	CASSLDQGSTNEKLFF
TRBJ2-7	.	.	TRBV2	TGTGCCAGCAGTGACTGGACAGAAGCCTCCTACGAGCAGTACTTC	CASSDWTEASYEQYF
TRBJ2-3	.	TRBD2	TRBV5-1	TGCGCCAGCAGCTCGGGACTAGCGGGGAAGAGCACAGATACGCAGTATTTT	CASSSGLAGKSTDTQYF
TRBJ2-7	.	TRBD1	TRBV4-3	TGCGCCAGCAGCCAAAACAGGGGACCCTACGAGCAGTACTTC	CASSQNRGPYEQYF
TRBJ2-7	.	.	TRBV2	TGTGCCAGCAGTGAAGAGACAGGTGGCGAGCAGTACTTC	CASSEETGGEQYF
TRBJ2-2	.	TRBD1	TRBV6-6	TGTGCCAGCAGTTACTCGACAGGGTACGGCGGGGAGCTGTTTTTT	CASSYSTGYGGELFF
TRBJ2-1	.	TRBD1	TRBV9	TGTGCCAGCAGCTTACGGACAGGGCCATACAATGAGCAGTTCTTC	CASSLRTGPYNEQFF
TRBJ2-7	.	.	TRBV2	TGTGCCAGTGTCCGGGACACGGAAACCTACGAGCAGTACTTC	CASVRDTETYEQYF
TRBJ1-1	.	.	TRBV5-6	TGTGCCAGCAGCTTGGGGGGGCTGGGCACTGAAGCTTTCTTT	CASSLGGLGTEAFF
TRBJ1-2	.	TRBD1	TRBV5-8	TGTGCCAGCAGCTGGGCTCGACAGGGGGGCGGCTACACCTTC	CASSWARQGGGYTF
TRBJ2-2	.	TRBD1	TRBV10-1	TGCGCCACCAGCCGGGACAGGGCCTCTTTCACCGGGGAGCTGTTTTTT	CATSRDRASFTGELFF
TRBJ1-5	.	TRBD1	TRBV19	TGTGCCAGTAGACCCAGGGGGTCGAGCAATCAGCCCCAGCATTTT	CASRPRGSSNQPQHF
TRBJ1-6	.	.	TRBV19	TGTGCCAGTAGTATGGCCAGGGACAACTCACCCCTCCACTTT	CASSMARDNSPLHF
TRBJ1-1	few	.	TRBV12-5	TGTGCTAGTGGTTTGGACGGGGGGGTTGAAGCTTTCTTT	CASGLDGGVEAFF
TRBJ2-5	.	.	TRBV9	TGTGCCAGCAGCCCTCATGCGGAGACCCAGTACTTC	CASSPHAETQYF
TRBJ2-5	once	TRBD2	TRBV5-8	TGTGCCAGCAGCGCCGGACTAGCTTCTGGAGAGACCCAGTACTTC	CASSAGLASGETQYF
TRBJ2-3	.	.	TRBV4-3	TGCGCCAGCAGCCAAGTCAGGGCTAGCGACGTGGCGCAGTATTTT	CASSQVRASDVAQYF
TRBJ1-2	few	.	TRBV5-4	TGTGCCAGCAGCTTGGGGGGAGGTTACGGCTACACCTTC	CASSLGGGYGYTF
TRBJ1-1	.	TRBD1	TRBV6-5	TGTGCCAGCAGATTCGGGACAGCCCTAGACGTGGAAGCTTTCTTT	CASRFGTALDVEAFF
TRBJ2-6	.	.	TRBV27	TGTGCCAGCAGTTCCTGGACAGGACTAACTGGGGCCAACGTCCTGACTTTC	CASSSWTGLTGANVLTF
TRBJ2-7	few	.	TRBV7-2	TGTGCCAGCAGCTTACGGCCGGAGTACGAGCAGTACTTC	CASSLRPEYEQYF
TRBJ1-5	.	TRBD1	TRBV28	TGTGCCAGCAGAGGACAGGGAAATCAGCCCCAGCATTTT	CASRGQGNQPQHF